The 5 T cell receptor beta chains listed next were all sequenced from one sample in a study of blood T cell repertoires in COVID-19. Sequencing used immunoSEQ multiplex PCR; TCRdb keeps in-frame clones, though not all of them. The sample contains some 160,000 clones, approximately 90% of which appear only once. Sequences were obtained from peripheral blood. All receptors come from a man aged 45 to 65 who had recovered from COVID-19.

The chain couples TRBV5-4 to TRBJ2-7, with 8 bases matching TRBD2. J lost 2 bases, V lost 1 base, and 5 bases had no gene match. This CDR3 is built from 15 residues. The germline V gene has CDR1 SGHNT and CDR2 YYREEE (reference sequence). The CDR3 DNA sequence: TGTGCCAGCAGCTTGAGGGGACTAGACCCCTACGAGCAGTACTTC. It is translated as CASSLRGLDPYEQYF. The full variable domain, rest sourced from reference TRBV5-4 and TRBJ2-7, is ETGVTQSPTHLIKTRGQQVTLRCSSQSGHNTVSWYQQALGQGPQFIFQYYREEENGRGNFPPRFSGLQFPNYSSELNVNALELDDSALYLCASSLRGLDPYEQYFGPGTRLTVT.

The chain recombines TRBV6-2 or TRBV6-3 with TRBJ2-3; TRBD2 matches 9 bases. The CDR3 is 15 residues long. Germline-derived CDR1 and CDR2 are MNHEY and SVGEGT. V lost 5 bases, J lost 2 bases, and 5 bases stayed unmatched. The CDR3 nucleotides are TGTGCCAGCAGTCCGACTAGCGGATACACAGATACGCAGTATTTT. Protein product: CASSPTSGYTDTQYF.

This CDR3 reads CASSYPGQASGETQYF. DNA for the CDR3: TGTGCCAGCAGTTACCCGGGACAGGCCTCCGGGGAGACCCAGTACTTC. The chain has TRBV6-2 or TRBV6-3 and TRBJ2-5; TRBD1 aligns across 8 bases. With 2 bases clipped from V and 5 bases from J, the junction kept 10 bases outside the gene matches. CDR3 length: 16 residues. The germline gives CDR1 MNHEY, CDR2 SVGEGT.

Written as DNA, the CDR3 is TGTGCCAGCAGCTTAGGTGCGGGATGGGAGCAGTACTTC. Translating gives CASSLGAGWEQYF. The genes are TRBV7-6 and TRBJ2-7, with D possibly being TRBD2 (6 bases). The germline CDR1 and CDR2 sequences are SGHVS and FNYEAQ. The CDR3 extends over 13 amino acids. Deletions cut 1 base from V and 7 bases from J, with 11 bases between.

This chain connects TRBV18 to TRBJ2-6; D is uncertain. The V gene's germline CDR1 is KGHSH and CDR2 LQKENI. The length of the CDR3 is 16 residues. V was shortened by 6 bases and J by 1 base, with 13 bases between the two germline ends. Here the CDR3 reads CASSVLEVSGANVLTF. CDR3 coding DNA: TGTGCCAGCTCCGTCTTAGAGGTATCTGGGGCCAACGTCCTGACTTTC.